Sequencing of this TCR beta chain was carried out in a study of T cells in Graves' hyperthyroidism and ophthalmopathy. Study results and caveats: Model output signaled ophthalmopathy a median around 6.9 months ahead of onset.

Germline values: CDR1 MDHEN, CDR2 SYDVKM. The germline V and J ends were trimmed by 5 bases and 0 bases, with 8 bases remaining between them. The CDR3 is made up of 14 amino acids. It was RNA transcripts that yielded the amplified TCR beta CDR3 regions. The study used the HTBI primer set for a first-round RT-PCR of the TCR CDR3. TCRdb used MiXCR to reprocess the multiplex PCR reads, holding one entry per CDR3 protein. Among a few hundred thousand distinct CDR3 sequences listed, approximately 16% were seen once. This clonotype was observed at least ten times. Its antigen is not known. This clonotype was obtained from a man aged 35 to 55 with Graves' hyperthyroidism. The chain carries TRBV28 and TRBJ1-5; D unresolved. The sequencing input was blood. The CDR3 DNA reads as TGTGCCAGCAGTGCTAGCGATAGCAATCAGCCCCAGCATTTT. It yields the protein CASSASDSNQPQHF. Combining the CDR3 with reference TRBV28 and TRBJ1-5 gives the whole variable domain DVKVTQSSRYLVKRTGEKVFLECVQDMDHENMFWYRQDPGLGLRLIYFSYDVKMKEKGDIPEGYSVSREKKERFSLILESASTNQTSMYLCASSASDSNQPQHFGDGTRLSIL.